This entry lists 15 T cell receptor beta chains sequenced from one sample in a study of shared clonotypes between healthy human individuals. The table came from immunoSEQ multiplex PCR; TCRdb's copy has only in-frame clones and leaves some out. The sample has 490,000 or so clones; about 80% are singletons. Material: PBMCs. These receptors were collected from a middle-aged woman in good health. Some clones in this sample may be carry-over from other donors' samples.

V gene TRBV28 combines with J gene TRBJ2-7; 9 bases agree with TRBD2. The CDR3 is made up of 15 amino acids. Losses at the gene ends were 6 bases for V and 0 bases for J; bases not matched to a gene: 6. Per germline, CDR1 MDHEN and CDR2 SYDVKM. The CDR3 DNA reads as TGTGCCAGCAGAGAGCTAGCGGGACCCTCCTACGAGCAGTACTTC. Its translation: CASRELAGPSYEQYF.

This rearrangement joins TRBV28 to TRBJ1-2, with 9 bases that match TRBD1. With 5 bases clipped from V and 4 bases from J, the junction kept 5 bases outside the gene matches. The CDR3 extends over 14 amino acids. Germline V lookup: CDR1 MDHEN, CDR2 SYDVKM. As DNA, the CDR3 is TGTGCCAGCAGTCCCGGGACAGGGACCTATGGCTACACCTTC. It is translated as CASSPGTGTYGYTF.

This clone was counted at least ten times. The sample holds other DNA sequences that translate to the same CDR3. The chain joins TRBV6-6 to TRBJ2-1; no firm D call. The CDR3 is 15 residues long. Germline values: CDR1 MNHNY, CDR2 SVGAGI (reference sequence). The V end lost 0 bases, the J end lost 8 bases, and 14 bases lay between the germline ends. CDR3 DNA: TGTGCCAGCAGTTACTCGATTTTAGGGATCGATGAGCAGTTCTTC. This codes for CASSYSILGIDEQFF.

The sample holds a few counts of this clone. The V gene is TRBV7-9, the J gene TRBJ2-5, with 11 nucleotides matching TRBD1. The germline V gene encodes CDR1 SEHNR and CDR2 FQNEAQ (reference sequence). V was clipped by 5 bases and J by 4 bases; unmatched bases: 6. This CDR3 has 15 amino acids. For the CDR3, the DNA is TGTGCCAGCAGCAAGGGACAGGGGGTGGGAGAGACCCAGTACTTC. This gives the protein CASSKGQGVGETQYF.

The genes are TRBV19 and TRBJ2-5; no reliable D call. The V and J ends lost 4 bases and 2 bases respectively, with 2 bases between them. The CDR3 contains 11 residues. Per the germline V gene, CDR1 is LNHDA and CDR2 is SQIVND (reference sequence). This chain's CDR3 is CASSNQETQYF. Here the CDR3 DNA reads TGTGCCAGTAGTAATCAAGAGACCCAGTACTTC.

This clone has at least ten counts. The J gene is TRBJ1-2, the V gene TRBV28; D is ambiguous. With 6 bases removed from V and 0 bases from J, the gap between germline ends came to 14 bases. The V gene's germline CDR1 is MDHEN and CDR2 SYDVKM. The CDR3 is made up of 15 amino acids. The CDR3 DNA reads TGTGCCAGCAGCGTACTGACCGCCACTAACTATGGCTACACCTTC. Translation gives CASSVLTATNYGYTF.

J is TRBJ2-1 and V is TRBV5-1, with TRBD2 as a possible D gene (5 bases). CDR1 and CDR2 from the germline V gene are SGHRS and YFSETQ. V was clipped by 7 bases and J by 2 bases, with 16 bases between them. The CDR3 runs to 15 residues. This chain's CDR3 is CASRPADLAYNEQFF. The CDR3 DNA reads as TGCGCCAGCCGGCCCGCGGACTTGGCCTACAATGAGCAGTTCTTC.

This chain joins TRBV14 and TRBJ2-1; 12 bases agree with TRBD2. The CDR3 consists of 15 residues. V lost 6 bases, J lost 7 bases, and 7 bases stayed unmatched. CDR1 and CDR2 from the germline V gene are SGHDN and FVKESK. CDR3 residues: CASSQTSGRRNEQFF. CDR3 sequence (DNA): TGTGCCAGCAGTCAGACTAGCGGGAGACGTAATGAGCAGTTCTTC.

The chain couples TRBV7-3 to TRBJ2-7; D is perhaps TRBD1 or TRBD2 (5 bases each). The CDR3 covers 14 residues. In germline, CDR1 is SGHTA, CDR2 FQGTGA. Trimming took 5 bases from V and 0 from J, leaving 11 bases between them. The CDR3 sequence is CASSEGDVSYEQYF. In DNA form, the CDR3 reads TGTGCCAGCAGCGAAGGGGACGTCTCCTACGAGCAGTACTTC.

V is TRBV6-5 and J is TRBJ2-7, with D possibly TRBD2 on 6 matching bases. This CDR3 region has 15 residues. Germline V gene data show CDR1 as MNHEY and CDR2 as SVGAGI. V dropped 5 bases and J dropped 3 bases, with 17 bases sitting between them. This chain's CDR3 is CASSTARELLYEQYF. CDR3 bases: TGTGCCAGCAGTACCGCTCGGGAGTTGCTCTACGAGCAGTACTTC.

The chain has TRBV28 and TRBJ2-1; possible D gene TRBD1, 6 bases. Trimming shortened V by 7 bases and J by 15 bases, and 16 bases separated the two germline ends. The germline V gene encodes CDR1 MDHEN and CDR2 SYDVKM. The CDR3 sequence is 11 residues long. CDR3 in amino acids: CASTNRGFGFF. The CDR3 DNA sequence: TGTGCCAGCACCAATAGGGGGTTCGGGTTCTTC.

This rearrangement joins TRBV7-6 to TRBJ2-7, with D tentatively TRBD1 (5 bases). Deletions cut 5 bases from V and 6 bases from J, with 14 bases between. Germline V gives CDR1 SGHVS, CDR2 FNYEAQ. The CDR3 contains 13 residues. Here the CDR3 DNA reads TGTGCCAGCAGCCCCCTGGTTAGGGGCGAGCAGTACTTC. Protein product: CASSPLVRGEQYF.

This chain links TRBV6-5 with TRBJ2-3; no reliable D call. V shed 5 bases and J shed 2 bases, with 11 bases lying between them. The V gene's germline CDR1 is MNHEY and CDR2 SVGAGI. The CDR3 extends over 14 amino acids. In DNA form, the CDR3 reads TGTGCCAGCAGTAGGACCCACATCACAGATACGCAGTATTTT. Its translation: CASSRTHITDTQYF.

The gene calls are TRBV7-2 and TRBJ2-1, with 9 bases identical to TRBD2. This CDR3 comprises 17 residues. The V gene's germline CDR1 is SGHTA and CDR2 FQGNSA. Trimming removed 1 base from V and 4 bases from J; junction bases left unmatched: 8. Here the CDR3 reads CASSLGPAGGRYNEQFF. The CDR3 DNA is TGTGCCAGCAGCTTAGGTCCAGCGGGAGGAAGGTACAATGAGCAGTTCTTC. Full variable domain (missing parts from reference TRBV7-2 and TRBJ2-1): GAGVSQSPSNKVTEKGKDVELRCDPISGHTALYWYRQSLGQGLEFLIYFQGNSAPDKSGLPSDRFSAERTGGSVSTLTIQRTQQEDSAVYLCASSLGPAGGRYNEQFFGPGTRLTVL.

The chain has TRBV15 and TRBJ2-3; D not resolved. V was trimmed by 1 base and J by 0 bases, leaving 2 bases between them. CDR3 length: 13 residues. Germline values: CDR1 LNHNV, CDR2 YYDKDF (reference sequence). For the CDR3, the DNA is TGTGCCACCAGCAGAGCGAGCACAGATACGCAGTATTTT. Its translation: CATSRASTDTQYF. Looking up the rest from reference TRBV15 and TRBJ2-3 gives the full variable domain: DAMVIQNPRYQVTQFGKPVTLSCSQTLNHNVMYWYQQKSSQAPKLLFHYYDKDFNNEADTPDNFQSRRPNTSFCFLDIRSPGLGDTAMYLCATSRASTDTQYFGPGTRLTVL.